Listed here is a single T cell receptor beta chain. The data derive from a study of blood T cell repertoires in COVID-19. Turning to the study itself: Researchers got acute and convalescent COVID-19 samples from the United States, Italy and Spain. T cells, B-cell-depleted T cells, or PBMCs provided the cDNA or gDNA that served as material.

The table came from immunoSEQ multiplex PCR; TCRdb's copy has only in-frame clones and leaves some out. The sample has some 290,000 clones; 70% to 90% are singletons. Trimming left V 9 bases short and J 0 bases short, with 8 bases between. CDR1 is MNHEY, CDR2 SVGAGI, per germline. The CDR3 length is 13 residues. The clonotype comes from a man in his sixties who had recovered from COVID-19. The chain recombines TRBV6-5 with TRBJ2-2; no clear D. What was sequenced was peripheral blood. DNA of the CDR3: TGTGCCAGACCCCCGGCGAACACCGGGGAGCTGTTTTTT. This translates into CARPPANTGELFF.